These 10 T cell receptor beta chains originate from one sample sequenced in a study of T-cell memory formation after mild COVID-19. TCRdb redid the calling of the 5' RACE reads with MiXCR, one entry per CDR3 protein. The sample lists 110,000 or so distinct CDR3 sequences; approximately 22% were seen once. What was sequenced was PBMCs or a T cell subset sorted from them (not recorded which). These receptors were collected from a man aged 18 to 30 who had mild COVID-19 (a few samples of this study predate the infection). Cell type and time point are not known.

The V call is TRBV4-1, the J call TRBJ2-7; possible D gene TRBD2, 5 bases. CDR3 length: 14 amino acids. Trimming shortened V by 5 bases and J by 2 bases, and 13 bases separated the two germline ends. Germline loops: CDR1 MGHRA, CDR2 YSYEKL. In DNA, the CDR3 is TGCGCCAGCAGCGCTCGGGGTGATACCTACGAGCAGTACTTC. Amino acid sequence: CASSARGDTYEQYF.

This sequence joins TRBV7-3 and TRBJ2-3; D is possibly TRBD2 (6 bases). The V gene's germline CDR1 is SGHTA and CDR2 FQGTGA. V lost 6 bases and J 2 bases, leaving 15 bases between the germline ends. This CDR3 is built from 15 residues. The CDR3 spells CASSLIGGVTDTQYF. Written as DNA, the CDR3 is TGTGCCAGCAGTCTAATCGGCGGGGTCACAGATACGCAGTATTTT.

This clonotype came up a few times. J is TRBJ2-1 and V is TRBV5-1, with TRBD1 identical over 10 bases. The CDR3 length is 15 residues. The germline V gene encodes CDR1 SGHRS and CDR2 YFSETQ. V gave up 3 bases and J gave up 4 bases; unmatched junction bases: 4. CDR3 protein: CASSSGTGVYNEQFF. CDR3 sequence (DNA): TGCGCCAGCAGCTCCGGGACAGGGGTATACAATGAGCAGTTCTTC.

In its sample, this clonotype was seen a few times. The J gene is TRBJ2-2, the V gene TRBV29-1; no firm D call. Germline CDR1 and CDR2: SQVTM and ANQGSEA. Deletions cut 4 bases from V and 3 bases from J, with 12 bases between. The CDR3 loop spans 14 amino acids. CDR3 amino acids: CSVAARLYTGELFF. CDR3 sequence (DNA): TGCAGCGTTGCCGCGCGGCTGTACACCGGGGAGCTGTTTTTT.

This clonotype was counted a few times. The chain recombines TRBV7-2 with TRBJ2-3; perhaps TRBD2 as D (6 bases). The CDR3 is 13 amino acids. The ends were cut back, 4 bases at V and 4 bases at J, with 9 bases in the middle. Germline loops: CDR1 SGHTA, CDR2 FQGNSA. The CDR3 sequence: CASSWRGSDTQYF. DNA of the CDR3: TGTGCCAGCAGCTGGCGGGGCTCAGATACGCAGTATTTT.

The chain recombines TRBV7-9 with TRBJ1-1; no clear D. This CDR3 has 15 residues. Germline V gene data show CDR1 as SEHNR and CDR2 as FQNEAQ (reference sequence). V was shortened by 2 bases and J by 2 bases, with 12 bases between the two germline ends. Here the CDR3 reads CASSLCASGNTEAFF. The CDR3 DNA reads as TGTGCCAGCAGCTTATGTGCGTCGGGAAACACTGAAGCTTTCTTT.

The V call is TRBV6-5, the J call TRBJ2-7, with D perhaps matching TRBD1 (6 bases). CDR3 length: 14 residues. Germline CDR1 MNHEY, CDR2 SVGAGI. V gave up 5 bases and J gave up 2 bases, with 13 bases separating them. The CDR3 sequence: CASSPTGLPYEQYV. Written as DNA, the CDR3 is TGTGCCAGCAGTCCAACAGGGTTGCCCTACGAGCAGTACGTC.

The chain carries TRBV27 and TRBJ2-2; TRBD1 aligns across 7 bases. Trimming at V came to 1 base and at J to 2 bases, leaving 4 bases not matched to a gene. The CDR3 extends over 16 amino acids. Per the germline V gene, CDR1 is MNHEY and CDR2 is SMNVEV (reference sequence). For the CDR3, the DNA is TGTGCCAGCAGTTTATACGGGACAGCCAACACCGGGGAGCTGTTTTTT. Its protein is CASSLYGTANTGELFF.

This chain connects TRBV7-9 to TRBJ2-2, with D hard to call. Deletions cut 4 bases from V and 7 bases from J, with 7 bases between. The CDR3 is made up of 12 amino acids. Per germline, CDR1 SEHNR and CDR2 FQNEAQ (reference sequence). CDR3 sequence: CASSSLIGELFF. CDR3 bases: TGTGCCAGCAGCTCCCTCATCGGGGAGCTGTTTTTT.

J is TRBJ2-7 and V is TRBV4-2; 9 nucleotides match TRBD2. The CDR3 runs to 16 residues. Looked up from germline, CDR1 is LGHNA and CDR2 is YNFKEQ. V was clipped by 0 bases and J by 3 bases; unmatched bases: 6. The CDR3 here is CASSQEGSGGLYEQYF. The CDR3 DNA sequence: TGTGCCAGCAGCCAAGAGGGTAGCGGGGGTCTCTACGAGCAGTACTTC.